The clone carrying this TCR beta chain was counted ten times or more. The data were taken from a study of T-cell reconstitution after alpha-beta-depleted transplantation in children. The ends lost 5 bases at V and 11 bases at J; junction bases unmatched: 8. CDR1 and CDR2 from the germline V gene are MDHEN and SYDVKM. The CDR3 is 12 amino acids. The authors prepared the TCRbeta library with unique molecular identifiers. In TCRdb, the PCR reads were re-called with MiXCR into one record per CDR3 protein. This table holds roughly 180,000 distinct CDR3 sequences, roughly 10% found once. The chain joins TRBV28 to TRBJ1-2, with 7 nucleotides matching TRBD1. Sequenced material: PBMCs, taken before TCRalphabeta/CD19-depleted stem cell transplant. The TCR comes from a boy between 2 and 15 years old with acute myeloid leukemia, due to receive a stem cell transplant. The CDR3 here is CASSPTDRMYTF. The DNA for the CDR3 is TGTGCCAGCAGTCCGACGGACAGGATGTACACCTTC.